This T cell receptor (beta chain) was obtained from a study of blood T cell repertoires in COVID-19. Turning to the study itself: The study drew acute and convalescent COVID-19 samples from the United States, Italy and Spain. Sources were T cells, B-cell-depleted T cells, or PBMCs; the material itself was cDNA or gDNA.

Original data processing: Estimation of nucleated cell counts relied on the amplification of reference gene primers. Only in-frame clones appear in the TCRdb table, and some are missing; sequencing was by immunoSEQ multiplex PCR. The DNA was the basis for D and trimming; V, J and clone size are from that table. The sample gives more than 95,000 clones, 91% of which show up once; 6% is in the top ten. Germline V lookup: CDR1 MNHEY, CDR2 SVGAGI. V was shortened by 7 bases and J by 0 bases, with 13 bases between the two germline ends. The length of the CDR3 is 14 residues. The sample taken for sequencing was peripheral blood. The chain has TRBV6-5 and TRBJ2-7; D may be TRBD1 (6 bases). The receptor's source is a human donor in a cohort sampled during active COVID-19. The CDR3 loop reads CASKLQGTSYEQYF. CDR3 DNA sequence: TGTGCCAGCAAACTTCAGGGGACCTCCTACGAGCAGTACTTC.